This T cell receptor (beta chain) was documented in a study of blood T cell repertoires in COVID-19. Study in general: T cells, B-cell-depleted T cells, or PBMCs provided the cDNA or gDNA that served as material.

Clones were sequenced by immunoSEQ multiplex PCR, and TCRdb holds only the in-frame ones, with some missing. The table has about 29,000 clones, around 90% seen once. Germline V gives CDR1 GTSNPN, CDR2 SVGIG (reference sequence). This CDR3 comprises 14 residues. The V end was cut by 0 bases, the J end by 4 bases, with 13 bases between. The chain employs TRBV30 and TRBJ2-7; tentative D call: TRBD2 (5 bases). The sample consisted of peripheral blood. This receptor was taken from a human donor in a cohort sampled during active COVID-19. CDR3 coding DNA: TGTGCCTGGAGTGTAGGGCATTCGGGGTACGAGCAGTACTTC. This gives the protein CAWSVGHSGYEQYF.